The T cell receptor (beta chain) described here comes from a study of blood T cell repertoires in COVID-19. Overall study context: Acute and convalescent COVID-19 samples came from the United States, Italy and Spain. T cells, B-cell-depleted T cells, or PBMCs supplied cDNA or gDNA.

The CDR3 totals 13 residues. The germline gives CDR1 LNHDA, CDR2 SQIVND (reference sequence). The V end was cut by 5 bases, the J end by 5 bases, with 10 bases between. In the source study's methods: For nucleated cells, counts were estimated from reference gene primer amplification. Clones were read by immunoSEQ multiplex PCR, and TCRdb kept only the in-frame ones, dropping some. V and J calls and clone size are given by that table; D and trimming were obtained from the DNA. The sample includes roughly 45,000 clones, about nine tenths seen only once; the top ten take about 0.4%. Sequencing was done on a sample of peripheral blood. This receptor was taken from a human donor in a cohort sampled during active COVID-19. This rearrangement joins TRBV19 to TRBJ1-5; D perhaps matches TRBD1 (5 bases). CDR3 region: CASSFQGDQPQHF. The CDR3, as DNA: TGTGCCAGTAGTTTCCAGGGCGATCAGCCCCAGCATTTT.